The rows below give T cell receptor beta chains drawn from one sample of a study of blood T cell repertoires in COVID-19. Generated by immunoSEQ multiplex PCR, the TCRdb table keeps only in-frame clones and is missing some. The sample carries roughly 200,000 clones, approximately 85% recorded once. The specimen was peripheral blood. The receptor source for this set is a man aged 55 to 70 with acute or convalescent COVID-19. CDR3s include the opening cysteine and the closing phenylalanine or tryptophan. A D gene is named only where the DNA matches it firmly. Not all rows give a size; the values are once, few, many and, for expanded clones, a class.

>TRBV11-3|NA|once|TRBJ2-5
CASSLGGKSSETQYF
TGTGCCAGCAGCTTAGGCGGGAAGAGCTCGGAGACCCAGTACTTC
>TRBV29-1|TRBD1|once|TRBJ1-1
CSVETTGANTEAFF
TGCAGCGTCGAAACAACAGGGGCGAACACTGAAGCTTTCTTT
>TRBV27|TRBD1|NA|TRBJ1-6
CASSPGQGWPPLHF
TGTGCCAGCAGTCCTGGACAGGGATGGCCACCCCTCCACTTT
>TRBV7-2|NA|NA|TRBJ2-7
CASSLALWSGEQYF
TGTGCCAGCAGCTTAGCGCTCTGGTCCGGCGAGCAGTACTTC
>TRBV6-6|TRBD1|NA|TRBJ2-2
CASSDGQVGTGELFF
TGTGCCAGCAGTGACGGACAGGTGGGCACCGGGGAGCTGTTTTTT
>TRBV4-1|TRBD2|NA|TRBJ2-1
CASSRGNSGRENEQFF
TGCGCCAGCAGCCGAGGGAACAGCGGGAGGGAGAATGAGCAGTTCTTC
>TRBV27|NA|NA|TRBJ2-4
CASSSTTEGGNIQYF
TGTGCCAGCAGTTCCACGACCGAAGGGGGAAACATTCAGTACTTC
>TRBV2|NA|NA|TRBJ1-4
CASSVQQLANEKLFF
TGTGCCAGCAGTGTACAACAGCTGGCTAATGAAAAACTGTTTTTT
>TRBV14|NA|NA|TRBJ1-3
CASSENPEGSGNTIYF
TGTGCCAGCAGCGAAAACCCGGAGGGCTCTGGAAACACCATATATTTT
>TRBV30|TRBD1|NA|TRBJ2-7
CAWSRDSPTGQYF
TGTGCCTGGAGTAGGGACAGTCCTACGGGGCAGTACTTC
>TRBV19|NA|NA|TRBJ2-7
CASSLRLILTGATYEQYF
TGTGCCAGTAGTCTACGACTGATACTGACAGGAGCTACCTACGAGCAGTACTTC
>TRBV5-8|NA|few|TRBJ1-1
CASRRGMNTEAFF
TGTGCCAGCAGACGAGGCATGAACACTGAAGCTTTCTTT
>TRBV25-1|NA|NA|TRBJ1-2
CASSGGFNYGYTF
TGTGCCAGCAGTGGCGGTTTTAACTATGGCTACACCTTC
>TRBV5-1|TRBD2|NA|TRBJ2-7
CASSALTSGSYEQYF
TGCGCCAGCAGCGCCCTGACTAGCGGGAGTTACGAGCAGTACTTC
>TRBV2|TRBD2|NA|TRBJ2-1
CATQNGAGAWEQFF
TGTGCCACTCAAAATGGGGCGGGAGCATGGGAGCAGTTCTTC
>TRBV10-3|NA|NA|TRBJ2-7
CAIGEAYEQYF
TGTGCCATCGGGGAGGCCTACGAGCAGTACTTC
>TRBV3-1/TRBV3-2|NA|few|TRBJ2-2
CASSQAASAGELFF
TGTGCCAGCAGCCAAGCGGCTAGCGCCGGGGAGCTGTTTTTT
>TRBV5-1|NA|NA|TRBJ2-7
CATASVPSYEQYF
TGCGCCACCGCTAGCGTTCCCTCCTACGAGCAGTACTTC
>TRBV7-6|TRBD1|NA|TRBJ2-7
CASSLLPGQGDEQYF
TGTGCCAGCAGCTTACTACCGGGACAGGGGGACGAGCAGTACTTC
>TRBV15|TRBD2|once|TRBJ2-7
CATSRAPPLAVPPYEQYF
TGTGCCACCAGCAGAGCCCCACCCCTAGCGGTCCCCCCCTACGAGCAGTACTTC
>TRBV6-2/TRBV6-3|NA|NA|TRBJ2-5
CASSSLPLGATQETQYF
TGTGCCAGCAGCTCCTTACCTCTGGGGGCCACCCAAGAGACCCAGTACTTC
>TRBV28|NA|NA|TRBJ1-4
CASSSPTRGREKLFF
TGTGCCAGCAGTTCGCCAACGCGAGGGAGGGAAAAACTGTTTTTT
>TRBV6-6|NA|NA|TRBJ2-4
CASSRLESIQYF
TGTGCCAGCAGTCGACTAGAGAGCATTCAGTACTTC
>TRBV18|TRBD1|once|TRBJ2-7
CASSPGTGVGEQYF
TGTGCCAGCTCACCAGGGACAGGGGTGGGAGAGCAGTACTTC
>TRBV24-1|NA|NA|TRBJ2-1
CATSDLRGDSYNEQFF
TGTGCCACCAGTGATTTGAGGGGCGATTCCTACAATGAGCAGTTCTTC
>TRBV5-1|NA|NA|TRBJ1-5
CASSLGGRQPQHF
TGCGCCAGCAGCTTGGGGGGCAGACAGCCCCAGCATTTT
>TRBV12-5|TRBD1|few|TRBJ1-4
CASGSGQGEKLFF
TGTGCTAGTGGAAGCGGACAGGGAGAAAAACTGTTTTTT
>TRBV3-1/TRBV3-2|NA|NA|TRBJ1-1
CASSLNSGRPEAFF
TGTGCCAGCAGCCTCAACTCAGGGCGGCCTGAAGCTTTCTTT
>TRBV3-1/TRBV3-2|TRBD2|NA|TRBJ2-4
CASSPIPASGRGGKNIQYF
TGTGCCAGCAGCCCGATCCCCGCTAGCGGGAGGGGGGGCAAAAACATTCAGTACTTC
>TRBV27|TRBD2|once|TRBJ2-1
CASSLGTSGNEQFF
TGTGCCAGCAGTTTGGGGACTAGCGGGAATGAGCAGTTCTTC
>TRBV5-8|NA|NA|TRBJ2-7
CASSLKAGLTPYEQYF
TGTGCCAGCAGCTTAAAAGCGGGCCTCACCCCCTACGAGCAGTACTTC
>TRBV2|TRBD1|NA|TRBJ1-5
CASREQGTRGQPQHF
TGTGCCAGCAGGGAACAGGGGACGAGGGGTCAGCCCCAGCATTTT
>TRBV5-1|NA|NA|TRBJ2-3
CASAGSGGAVYTDTQYF
TGCGCCAGCGCAGGGTCCGGTGGAGCCGTGTATACAGATACGCAGTATTTT
>TRBV7-2|NA|NA|TRBJ2-5
CASSLGSVQETQYF
TGTGCCAGCAGCTTAGGTTCGGTACAGGAGACCCAGTACTTC
>TRBV28|TRBD1|NA|TRBJ1-1
CASTSHGTVYTEAFF
TGTGCCAGCACCTCACACGGGACAGTTTACACTGAAGCTTTCTTT
>TRBV27|NA|NA|TRBJ2-3
CASSLWGSGDTQYF
TGTGCCAGCAGTTTATGGGGGAGCGGGGATACGCAGTATTTT
>TRBV27|NA|NA|TRBJ2-2
CASSLIPGVPTGELFF
TGTGCCAGCAGTTTAATCCCCGGGGTTCCCACCGGGGAGCTGTTTTTT
>TRBV5-6|NA|NA|TRBJ1-1
CASNEGVGAEAFF
TGTGCCAGCAACGAGGGGGTGGGCGCTGAAGCTTTCTTT
>TRBV28|TRBD2|NA|TRBJ2-3
CASSPTSGTTDTQYF
TGTGCCAGCAGTCCAACTAGCGGGACCACAGATACGCAGTATTTT
>TRBV3-1/TRBV3-2|TRBD1|NA|TRBJ1-5
CASSQDLKGQVYSNQPQHF
TGTGCCAGCAGCCAAGATCTTAAAGGACAGGTTTATAGCAATCAGCCCCAGCATTTT
>TRBV7-2|TRBD2|NA|TRBJ2-7
CASSWTSGRDDYEQYF
TGTGCCAGCAGCTGGACTAGCGGGAGGGATGACTACGAGCAGTACTTC
>TRBV9|TRBD2|NA|TRBJ2-7
CASSVATSGGYEQYF
TGTGCCAGCAGCGTAGCGACTAGCGGAGGGTACGAGCAGTACTTC
>TRBV5-1|NA|NA|TRBJ1-1
CASSLAEGQATSEAFF
TGCGCCAGCAGCTTGGCCGAGGGCCAGGCGACTTCTGAAGCTTTCTTT
>TRBV27|TRBD2|NA|TRBJ2-1
CASTLGGVPNEQFF
TGTGCCAGCACCCTGGGAGGGGTCCCCAATGAGCAGTTCTTC
>TRBV5-1|NA|NA|TRBJ2-3
CASSTRWPDTQYF
TGCGCCAGCAGCACCCGCTGGCCCGATACGCAGTATTTT
>TRBV9|NA|NA|TRBJ1-3
CASSPRTSSGNTIYF
TGTGCCAGCAGCCCCCGCACGAGCTCTGGAAACACCATATATTTT
>TRBV27|TRBD1|NA|TRBJ2-1
CASRHPGQGRNEQFF
TGTGCCAGCAGACATCCGGGACAGGGGAGGAATGAGCAGTTCTTC
>TRBV19|TRBD1|NA|TRBJ2-7
CASSIGQGTAYEQYF
TGTGCCAGTAGTATTGGACAGGGCACAGCCTACGAGCAGTACTTC
>TRBV4-1|NA|NA|TRBJ1-1
CASSHLGGRNTEAFF
TGCGCCAGCAGCCATTTGGGGGGTAGGAACACTGAAGCTTTCTTT
>TRBV20-1|NA|few|TRBJ2-1
CSASSVNEQFF
TGCAGTGCCAGTTCGGTCAATGAGCAGTTCTTC
>TRBV27|TRBD1|NA|TRBJ1-2
CASSSGQGAPPGYTF
TGTGCCAGCAGTTCGGGACAGGGGGCCCCCCCGGGCTACACCTTC
>TRBV11-2|NA|NA|TRBJ2-7
CASSLGGGRGRLYEQYF
TGTGCCAGCAGCTTAGGCGGCGGGCGGGGACGACTCTACGAGCAGTACTTC
>TRBV5-4|NA|NA|TRBJ2-3
CASSFLLTDTQYF
TGTGCCAGCAGCTTTCTCCTTACAGATACGCAGTATTTT
>TRBV14|TRBD1|NA|TRBJ1-2
CASSPGTGKNGYTF
TGTGCCAGCAGCCCCGGGACAGGAAAAAATGGCTACACCTTC
>TRBV27|TRBD1|NA|TRBJ2-6
CASSFRTGTGGPGANVLTF
TGTGCCAGCAGTTTTAGGACCGGGACAGGGGGCCCCGGGGCCAACGTCCTGACTTTC